A single T cell receptor beta chain is shown here with its context. Its antigen is undetermined. Libraries were made from TCR beta cDNA, and they carried unique molecular identifiers. One entry per CDR3 protein results from TCRdb running MiXCR on the PCR reads. The table records hundreds of thousands of distinct CDR3 sequences, roughly two fifths of them present only once. These data originate in a study of post-analysis software for immune sequencing data. Points from the study as a whole: F-measure co-clustering was strong for batch-matched samples.

The sequence was obtained from a girl between 10 and 17 years old with multiple sclerosis. The source material was blood.

CDR3 loop: CASSPLGVASPLHF. The CDR3 nucleotides are TGTGCCAGCAGCCCACTGGGGGTGGCTTCACCCCTCCACTTT. V gene TRBV7-9 combines with J gene TRBJ1-6, with D possibly TRBD1 on 5 matching bases. Trimming pared 5 bases from V and 9 bases from J, leaving 14 bases between. This CDR3 has 14 residues. Per the germline V gene, CDR1 is SEHNR and CDR2 is FQNEAQ (reference sequence).